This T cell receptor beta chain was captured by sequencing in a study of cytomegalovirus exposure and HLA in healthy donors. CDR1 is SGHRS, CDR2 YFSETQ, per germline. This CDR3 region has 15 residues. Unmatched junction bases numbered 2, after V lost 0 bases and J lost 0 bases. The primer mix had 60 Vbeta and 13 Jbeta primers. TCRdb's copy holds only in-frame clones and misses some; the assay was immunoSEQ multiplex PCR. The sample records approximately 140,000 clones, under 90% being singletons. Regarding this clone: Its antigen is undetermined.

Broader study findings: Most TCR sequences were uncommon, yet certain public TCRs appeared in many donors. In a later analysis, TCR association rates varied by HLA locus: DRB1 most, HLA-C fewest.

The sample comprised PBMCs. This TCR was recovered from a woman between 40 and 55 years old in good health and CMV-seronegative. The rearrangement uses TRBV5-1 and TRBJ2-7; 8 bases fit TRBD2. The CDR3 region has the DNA TGCGCCAGCAGCTTGGCGGGAGGGATCTCCTACGAGCAGTACTTC. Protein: CASSLAGGISYEQYF.